These 10 T cell receptor beta chains came from one sample sequenced in a study of T-cell reconstitution after alpha-beta-depleted transplantation in children. Unique molecular identifiers were incorporated during preparation of the TCRbeta library. In TCRdb, the PCR reads were re-called with MiXCR into one record per CDR3 protein. The sample gives roughly 120,000 distinct CDR3 sequences, roughly 24% of which show up once; about 10% is in the top ten. Here the sequenced sample was PBMCs, mostly from graft donor cells, taken 180 days after TCRalphabeta/CD19-depleted stem cell transplant. The receptors come from a male patient between 2 and 9 years old who had a stem cell transplant for chronic granulomatous disease, so the T cells may come from the graft donor.

This clonotype has just a few counts. This chain connects TRBV12-3 or TRBV12-4 to TRBJ1-1, with D unresolved. The CDR3 extends over 13 amino acids. V gave up 3 bases and J gave up 2 bases, with 7 bases separating them. The CDR3: CASSLGSNTEAFF. CDR3 DNA sequence: TGTGCCAGCAGTTTGGGCAGTAACACTGAAGCTTTCTTT.

This clonotype occurred many times. The chain joins TRBV12-3 or TRBV12-4 to TRBJ1-2, with D possibly matching TRBD1 (5 bases). This CDR3 contains 13 residues. The germline V and J ends were trimmed by 5 bases and 8 bases, with 15 bases remaining between them. Here the CDR3 DNA reads TGTGCCAGCAGTCCGGGGACCTCCGGGGGCTACACCTTC. Its translation: CASSPGTSGGYTF.

The V call is TRBV12-3 or TRBV12-4, the J call TRBJ1-3, with no clear D. This CDR3 contains 14 residues. The ends were cut back, 2 bases at V and 2 bases at J, with 7 bases in the middle. CDR3 region: CASSLLGTGNTIYF. The CDR3 DNA reads TGTGCCAGCAGTTTACTAGGAACTGGAAACACCATATATTTT.

The rearrangement links TRBV12-3 or TRBV12-4 to TRBJ2-1; possibly TRBD1 for D (9 bases). The V and J ends lost 5 bases and 6 bases respectively, with 17 bases between them. The CDR3 contains 15 residues. The CDR3 DNA sequence: TGTGCCAGCAGTCCGGGGGGGACAGGGCTCAATGAGCAGTTCTTC. It encodes CASSPGGTGLNEQFF.

The chain carries TRBV4-3 and TRBJ2-3, with D unresolved. CDR1 is LGHNA and CDR2 is YSLEER in the germline V gene. V was clipped by 0 bases and J by 1 base, with 2 bases between them. The CDR3 contains 13 residues. The CDR3: CASSQDGTDTQYF. CDR3 nucleotide sequence: TGCGCCAGCAGCCAAGACGGCACAGATACGCAGTATTTT.

The CDR3 sequence is CASSFLGQGFDQPQHF. CDR3 in DNA: TGCGCCAGCAGCTTCCTAGGACAGGGGTTTGATCAGCCCCAGCATTTT. This sequence joins TRBV5-1 and TRBJ1-5, with 9 nucleotides matching TRBD1. Per the germline V gene, CDR1 is SGHRS and CDR2 is YFSETQ. This CDR3 has 16 residues. V lost 2 bases, J lost 5 bases, and 8 bases stayed unmatched.

At least ten counts were recorded for this clonotype. V is TRBV28 and J is TRBJ2-1; 9 nucleotides line up with TRBD2. The V gene end was trimmed by 5 bases and the J gene end by 3 bases; junction bases not matched to a gene: 8. This CDR3 spans 16 amino acids. Germline V gene sequence: CDR1 MDHEN, CDR2 SYDVKM. The CDR3 region is CASSALAGPFYNEQFF. DNA of the CDR3: TGTGCCAGCAGTGCACTAGCGGGCCCTTTCTACAATGAGCAGTTCTTC.

Only a few counts were recorded for this clonotype. The gene calls are TRBV5-4 and TRBJ1-6; unclear D gene. Germline CDR1 and CDR2: SGHNT and YYREEE (reference sequence). V was clipped by 0 bases and J by 6 bases, with 10 bases between them. This CDR3 region has 15 residues. CDR3 residues: CASSLATGINSPLHF. DNA for the CDR3: TGTGCCAGCAGCTTGGCGACTGGAATTAATTCACCCCTCCACTTT.

The J gene is TRBJ2-4, the V gene TRBV7-6, with 8 bases identical to TRBD1. CDR3 length: 15 amino acids. Germline V gene sequence: CDR1 SGHVS, CDR2 FNYEAQ. With V trimmed by 1 base and J by 8 bases, 7 bases remained unmatched. The CDR3 nucleotides are TGTGCCAGCAGCTTAGGGACAGGGCAAGGGGACATTCAGTACTTC. Translated, it gives CASSLGTGQGDIQYF. The full variable domain, with the rest looked up from reference TRBV7-6 and TRBJ2-4, is GAGVSQSPRYKVTKRGQDVALRCDPISGHVSLYWYRQALGQGPEFLTYFNYEAQQDKSGLPNDRFSAERPEGSISTLTIQRTEQRDSAMYRCASSLGTGQGDIQYFGAGTRLSVL.

In its sample, this clonotype was seen once. CDR3 region: CATVVRQNEQFF. The CDR3 nucleotides are TGTGCCACGGTGGTCCGTCAAAATGAGCAGTTCTTC. This chain uses TRBV2 with TRBJ2-1, with D uncertain. This CDR3 is 12 amino acids long. V lost 10 bases and J 7 bases, leaving 14 bases between the germline ends. Germline V gene sequence: CDR1 SNHLY, CDR2 FYNNEI.